A selection of T cell receptor beta chains follows, all from one sample in a study of T cells in Graves' hyperthyroidism and ophthalmopathy. MiXCR was run by TCRdb on the multiplex PCR reads, yielding one entry per CDR3 protein. Of almost 600,000 distinct CDR3 sequences detected, roughly 50% appear once; the ten largest clones hold about 8%. The sequencing input was peripheral blood or thyroid tissue (not recorded which). Every receptor here comes from a woman aged 18 to 35 with Graves' hyperthyroidism. Each CDR3 is given with its conserved first and last residue. The D gene is left open where the match is weak. The size of a clone is reported for some rows only, either as once, few or many, or as a class for expanded clones.

DNA: TGTGCTAGTCAAAGCGGGGAAGGCAATCAGCCCCAGCATTTT
CDR3: CASQSGEGNQPQHF
size: NA
J: TRBJ1-5
D: NA
V: TRBV12-5

DNA: TGTGCCATCAGTGCCGGGACAGGCTGGAAGTATAGCAATCAGCCCCAGCATTTT
CDR3: CAISAGTGWKYSNQPQHF
size: NA
J: TRBJ1-5
D: TRBD1
V: TRBV10-3

DNA: TGTGCCAGCAATGGGCGGTGGGAGTCGCCCTACGAGCAGTACTTC
CDR3: CASNGRWESPYEQYF
size: NA
J: TRBJ2-7
D: NA
V: TRBV2

DNA: TGTGCCACCAGTAGGGGGGCGGACGACGAGCAGTACTTC
CDR3: CATSRGADDEQYF
size: NA
J: TRBJ2-7
D: NA
V: TRBV10-3

DNA: TGCGCCAGCAGTGAGTCGCAGCGAGGGAATCAGCCCCAGCATTTT
CDR3: CASSESQRGNQPQHF
size: NA
J: TRBJ1-5
D: NA
V: TRBV10-2

DNA: TGCAGCGCCAGCAGGGACAACTACGAGCAGTACTTC
CDR3: CSASRDNYEQYF
size: NA
J: TRBJ2-7
D: NA
V: TRBV29-1

DNA: TGTGCCAGCAGCCTTGGGGGTAGCGGGACCCTGAACACCGGGGAGACCCAGTACTTC
CDR3: CASSLGGSGTLNTGETQYF
size: NA
J: TRBJ2-5
D: TRBD2
V: TRBV7-9

DNA: TGTGCCAGTAGTATCCAGCCGGGTTTCGGTGAGCAGTTCTTC
CDR3: CASSIQPGFGEQFF
size: NA
J: TRBJ2-1
D: NA
V: TRBV19

DNA: TGTGCTAGAGTAAACAGGGACCAAGAGACCCAGTACTTC
CDR3: CARVNRDQETQYF
size: NA
J: TRBJ2-5
D: NA
V: TRBV2

DNA: TGTGCCAGCAGCTACGACTCCGGGACAGCGGGGAACGAGCAGTACTTC
CDR3: CASSYDSGTAGNEQYF
size: few
J: TRBJ2-7
D: NA
V: TRBV7-6

DNA: TGTGCCAGCAGAATAAACTACGAGCAGTACTTC
CDR3: CASRINYEQYF
size: NA
J: TRBJ2-7
D: NA
V: TRBV27